Below, 26 T cell receptor beta chains from the same sample are listed, as sequenced in a study of T cells in Graves' hyperthyroidism and ophthalmopathy. Researchers amplified the TCR beta CDR3 regions from RNA transcripts. The HTBI primer set served for first-round RT-PCR of the TCR CDR3. TCRdb passed the multiplex PCR reads through MiXCR, listing each CDR3 protein once. The sample lists under 400,000 distinct CDR3 sequences; roughly 25% were seen once. Sequenced: blood. The receptors come from a man aged 45 to 65 with Graves' hyperthyroidism.

V gene TRBV6-1 combines with J gene TRBJ1-2; D is unresolved. Per the germline V gene, CDR1 is MNHNS and CDR2 is SASEGT. Trimming removed 5 bases from V and 3 bases from J, with 13 bases in between. The CDR3 loop spans 14 amino acids. The CDR3 loop is CASSPSQRYYGYTF. The CDR3 region has the DNA TGTGCCAGCAGTCCGTCTCAGAGGTACTATGGCTACACCTTC.

V is TRBV6-1 and J is TRBJ1-3, with 8 bases that match TRBD1. With 5 bases clipped from V and 0 bases from J, the junction kept 3 bases outside the gene matches. The CDR3 has 15 amino acids. Germline V gives CDR1 MNHNS, CDR2 SASEGT. CDR3 sequence (DNA): TGTGCCAGCAGTAGGACAGGGAGCTCTGGAAACACCATATATTTT. This gives the protein CASSRTGSSGNTIYF.

This chain uses TRBV9 with TRBJ2-5, with D perhaps TRBD1 (5 bases). Trimming cost V 0 bases and J 2 bases, with 17 bases left between them. The germline CDR1 and CDR2 sequences are SGDLS and YYNGEE. This CDR3 contains 17 residues. The CDR3 here is CASSVEGWGKGQETQYF. The CDR3 DNA is TGTGCCAGCAGCGTAGAAGGCTGGGGTAAGGGGCAAGAGACCCAGTACTTC.

This clonotype was found many times. The gene calls are TRBV20-1 and TRBJ2-5; 10 bases line up with TRBD2. J lost 4 bases, V lost 1 base, and 3 bases had no gene match. The CDR3 consists of 14 residues. CDR1 is DFQATT, CDR2 SNEGSKA, per germline (reference sequence). The CDR3 protein is CSARGAGGLETQYF. The CDR3 DNA follows: TGCAGTGCTAGAGGAGCGGGAGGGCTAGAGACCCAGTACTTC.

The V and J genes are TRBV3-1 and TRBJ2-1, with 7 bases lining up with TRBD1. CDR1 is LGHDT, CDR2 YNNKEL, per germline (reference sequence). V was clipped by 6 bases and J by 4 bases; unmatched bases: 3. The CDR3 consists of 13 residues. The CDR3 protein is CASRGGQYNEQFF. CDR3 DNA: TGTGCCAGCAGAGGGGGCCAATACAATGAGCAGTTCTTC.

The V call is TRBV12-3 or TRBV12-4, the J call TRBJ1-2; 7 bases map to TRBD1. This CDR3 spans 15 amino acids. The ends lost 5 bases at V and 9 bases at J; junction bases unmatched: 15. In DNA form, the CDR3 reads TGTGCCAGCAGTAGGGGCCCGGACAGGTCTTCTAGCTACACCTTC. Translation: CASSRGPDRSSSYTF.

Worth noting for this clonotype: This may stem from a read error, because a much larger clone lies one nucleotide away. J is TRBJ2-5 and V is TRBV28; D remains unclear. This CDR3 contains 17 residues. With 4 bases removed from V and 2 bases from J, the gap between germline ends came to 20 bases. Germline CDR1 and CDR2: MDHEN and SYDVKM. This chain's CDR3 is CASSSCPDELGQETQYF. The CDR3 DNA reads as TGTGCCAGCAGTTCGTGTCCTGACGAATTAGGGCAAGAGACCCAGTACTTC. Filled out from reference TRBV28 and TRBJ2-5, the complete variable domain reads DVKVTQSSRYLVKRTGEKVFLECVQDMDHENMFWYRQDPGLGLRLIYFSYDVKMKEKGDIPEGYSVSREKKERFSLILESASTNQTSMYLCASSSCPDELGQETQYFGPGTRLLVL.

Comments on this clonotype: At one end, the junction sequence differs from germline, possibly due to a read error. The genes are TRBV7-9 and TRBJ2-7; D is ambiguous. This CDR3 is built from 15 residues. Germline V lookup: CDR1 SEHNR, CDR2 FQNEAQ (reference sequence). In nucleotides, the CDR3 is TGCGCCAGCAGCCAAGAACTGAGGAGCTCCTACGAGCAGTACTTC. It translates to CASSQELRSSYEQYF.

This clonotype was counted between two and nine times. The chain carries TRBV3-1 and TRBJ2-3, with a tentative D call TRBD2 (6 bases). V was shortened by 5 bases and J by 4 bases, with 13 bases between the two germline ends. Per the germline V gene, CDR1 is LGHDT and CDR2 is YNNKEL (reference sequence). The CDR3 contains 14 residues. In DNA, the CDR3 is TGTGCCAGCAGCAGGAGGGCCGCCCCAGATACGCAGTATTTT. Protein product: CASSRRAAPDTQYF.

This clonotype was counted only a few times. V usage is TRBV18 and J usage is TRBJ2-7; D gene unclear. Germline CDR1 reads KGHSH; CDR2 reads LQKENI. V dropped 0 bases and J dropped 0 bases, with 15 bases sitting between them. The CDR3 spans 17 residues. The CDR3 reads CASSPPVTAVPSYEQYF. The CDR3 coding sequence is TGTGCCAGCTCACCACCGGTAACAGCCGTACCCTCCTACGAGCAGTACTTC.

The table lists this clonotype with a few counts. V is TRBV19 and J is TRBJ2-7, with 9 positions matching TRBD1. Trimming removed 3 bases from V and 7 bases from J; junction bases left unmatched: 7. CDR1 is LNHDA, CDR2 SQIVND, per germline (reference sequence). CDR3 length: 14 residues. CDR3 nucleotides: TGTGCCAGTAGTATTCACACAGGGGGCGCGGAGCAGTACTTC. Translating it yields CASSIHTGGAEQYF.

The chain carries TRBV2 and TRBJ1-5; D is undetermined. V lost 5 bases, J lost 8 bases, and 13 bases lay in between. Germline assignment: CDR1 SNHLY and CDR2 FYNNEI. The CDR3 spans 13 residues. CDR3 coding DNA: TGTGCCAGCAGTTCGGCCCAATCGGAGCCCCAGCATTTT. It codes for CASSSAQSEPQHF. Drawing the rest from reference TRBV2 and TRBJ1-5, the complete variable domain is EPEVTQTPSHQVTQMGQEVILRCVPISNHLYFYWYRQILGQKVEFLVSFYNNEISEKSEIFDDQFSVERPDGSNFTLKIRSTKLEDSAMYFCASSSAQSEPQHFGDGTRLSIL.

This clonotype was picked up many times. The chain uses TRBV28 and TRBJ2-2, with TRBD1 matching over 12 bases. J was trimmed by 8 bases and V by 7 bases; bases with no gene match: 5. The CDR3 has 14 amino acids. Germline CDR1 MDHEN, CDR2 SYDVKM. The CDR3 spells CASIPGQGAGELFF. CDR3 bases: TGTGCCAGCATACCGGGACAGGGGGCAGGGGAGCTGTTTTTT.

The chain links TRBV5-1 to TRBJ2-5; a possible D gene is TRBD2 (6 bases). This CDR3 has 13 residues. The V end lost 4 bases, the J end lost 2 bases, and 9 bases lay between the germline ends. CDR1 is SGHRS, CDR2 YFSETQ, per germline. CDR3 protein: CASSNLAQETQYF. The CDR3 region has the DNA TGCGCCAGCAGCAACCTAGCGCAAGAGACCCAGTACTTC.

This clonotype was recorded a few times. The rearrangement joins TRBV7-2 to TRBJ2-1, with TRBD1 matching over 8 bases. V shed 5 bases, J shed 4 bases, and the junction held 1 base outside the gene matches. CDR1 is SGHTA and CDR2 is FQGNSA in the germline V gene. The CDR3 spans 13 residues. CDR3 nucleotides: TGTGCCAGCAGCACAGGGGGGTACAATGAGCAGTTCTTC. Amino acids: CASSTGGYNEQFF. The full variable domain, rest sourced from reference TRBV7-2 and TRBJ2-1, is GAGVSQSPSNKVTEKGKDVELRCDPISGHTALYWYRQSLGQGLEFLIYFQGNSAPDKSGLPSDRFSAERTGGSVSTLTIQRTQQEDSAVYLCASSTGGYNEQFFGPGTRLTVL.

This rearrangement joins TRBV7-2 to TRBJ1-5, with D uncertain. The CDR3 is 14 amino acids. The V and J ends lost 1 base and 3 bases respectively, with 7 bases between them. From germline, CDR1 is SGHTA and CDR2 FQGNSA. As DNA, the CDR3 is TGTGCCAGCAGCTTAGACCAGCTCAATCAGCCCCAGCATTTT. Its translation: CASSLDQLNQPQHF.

Many counts were recorded for this clonotype. The chain employs TRBV2 and TRBJ2-1; no definite D call. Trimming took off 5 bases at V and 9 bases at J, with 8 bases between the two ends. CDR1 is SNHLY, CDR2 FYNNEI, per germline. The CDR3 runs to 11 residues. For the CDR3, the DNA is TGTGCCAGCAGTCTCCAGATTGAGCAGTTCTTC. Protein sequence: CASSLQIEQFF.

This clonotype was recorded at least ten times. The chain links TRBV18 to TRBJ1-1; maybe TRBD1 (6 bases). Trimming removed 4 bases at V and 6 bases at J, with 24 bases between. Germline V gives CDR1 KGHSH, CDR2 LQKENI. CDR3 length: 17 amino acids. CDR3 DNA sequence: TGTGCCAGCTCACACCGGACAGATCAAGCCTCAAGAGCTGAAGCTTTCTTT. Its protein product is CASSHRTDQASRAEAFF.

This clonotype was detected ten times or more. In nucleotides, the CDR3 is TGTGCCAGCAGGGTCCTCGCGGGAGGGCCGAACAATGAGCAGTTCTTC. Protein sequence: CASRVLAGGPNNEQFF. This chain connects TRBV2 to TRBJ2-1; TRBD2 agrees at 9 bases. This CDR3 contains 16 residues. With 6 bases clipped from V and 5 bases from J, the junction kept 11 bases outside the gene matches. Germline loops: CDR1 SNHLY, CDR2 FYNNEI. Full variable domain (missing parts from reference TRBV2 and TRBJ2-1): EPEVTQTPSHQVTQMGQEVILRCVPISNHLYFYWYRQILGQKVEFLVSFYNNEISEKSEIFDDQFSVERPDGSNFTLKIRSTKLEDSAMYFCASRVLAGGPNNEQFFGPGTRLTVL.

The chain is built from TRBV6-2 or TRBV6-3 and TRBJ2-3; 8 positions match TRBD2. Unmatched junction bases numbered 8, after V lost 7 bases and J lost 2 bases. Germline CDR1 reads MNHEY; CDR2 reads SVGEGT. The CDR3 is 15 residues long. The CDR3 DNA follows: TGTGCCAGCACCCCCCTAGCGGGTTACACAGATACGCAGTATTTT. It codes for CASTPLAGYTDTQYF.

This clonotype was counted only a few times. This sequence joins TRBV19 and TRBJ2-3; D assignment may be TRBD1 or TRBD2 (5 bases each). Between the trimmed V and J ends, which lost 3 bases and 9 bases, there was a span of 16 bases. Per the germline V gene, CDR1 is LNHDA and CDR2 is SQIVND (reference sequence). This CDR3 is built from 14 residues. Here the CDR3 DNA reads TGTGCCAGTAGTATTGAAGGGACCCCCTGGACGCAGTATTTT. Translating it yields CASSIEGTPWTQYF.

This rearrangement joins TRBV28 to TRBJ2-1; 7 bases are a match to TRBD1. The CDR3 loop spans 12 amino acids. Germline CDR1 and CDR2: MDHEN and SYDVKM. V was pared by 5 bases and J by 12 bases, with 7 bases of the junction left unmatched. CDR3 in amino acids: CASSLSRDRQFF. CDR3 DNA sequence: TGTGCCAGCAGTCTATCCCGGGACAGGCAGTTCTTC.

This clonotype occurred many times. V gene TRBV2 combines with J gene TRBJ2-7, with D possibly TRBD1 on 6 matching bases. The CDR3 sequence is 14 residues long. Trimming removed 4 bases from V and 3 bases from J, with 13 bases in between. In germline, CDR1 is SNHLY, CDR2 FYNNEI. The CDR3 sequence: CASSVETGGYEQYF. The CDR3, as DNA: TGTGCCAGCAGTGTAGAGACAGGTGGCTACGAGCAGTACTTC.

There are many counts of this clonotype. The chain couples TRBV7-3 to TRBJ2-7, with a weak D call TRBD2 (5 bases). Germline V gives CDR1 SGHTA, CDR2 FQGTGA. The CDR3 spans 13 residues. V lost 5 bases to trimming and J lost 5 bases, with 13 bases between them. CDR3 loop: CASSTSDGNEQYF. DNA of the CDR3: TGTGCCAGCAGCACATCGGACGGGAACGAGCAGTACTTC.

The V call is TRBV29-1, the J call TRBJ2-1; the match to TRBD2 covers 15 bases. Germline CDR1 and CDR2: SQVTM and ANQGSEA. CDR3 length: 17 amino acids. Unmatched junction bases numbered 4, after V lost 4 bases and J lost 0 bases. The CDR3 nucleotides are TGCAGCGTTGCCGGACTAGCGGGAGGGAGCTCCTACAATGAGCAGTTCTTC. Its protein product is CSVAGLAGGSSYNEQFF.

This clonotype has a count of ten or more. The genes are TRBV7-9 and TRBJ2-3; D is ambiguous. Per germline, CDR1 SEHNR and CDR2 FQNEAQ (reference sequence). The CDR3 consists of 14 residues. Trimming took off 5 bases at V and 6 bases at J, with 15 bases between the two ends. CDR3 region: CASSPSLGPDTQYF. CDR3 DNA sequence: TGTGCCAGCAGCCCAAGTCTCGGCCCCGATACGCAGTATTTT.